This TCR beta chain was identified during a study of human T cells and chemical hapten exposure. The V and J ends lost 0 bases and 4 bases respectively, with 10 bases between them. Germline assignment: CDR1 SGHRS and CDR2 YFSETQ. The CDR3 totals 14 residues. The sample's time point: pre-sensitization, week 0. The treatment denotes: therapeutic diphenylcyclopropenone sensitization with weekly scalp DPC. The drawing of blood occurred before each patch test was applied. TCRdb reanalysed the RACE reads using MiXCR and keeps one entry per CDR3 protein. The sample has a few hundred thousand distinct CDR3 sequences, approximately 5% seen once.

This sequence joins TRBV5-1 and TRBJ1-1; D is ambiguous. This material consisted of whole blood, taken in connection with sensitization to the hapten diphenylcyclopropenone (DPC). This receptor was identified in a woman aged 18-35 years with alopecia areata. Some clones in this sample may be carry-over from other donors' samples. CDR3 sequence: CASSLDSAGTEAFF. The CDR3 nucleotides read TGCGCCAGCAGCTTGGACTCGGCGGGCACTGAAGCTTTCTTT.